The rows below give T cell receptor beta chains drawn from one sample of a study of blood T cell repertoires in COVID-19. Data came from immunoSEQ multiplex PCR; TCRdb stores just in-frame clones and leaves some out. The table shows approximately 270,000 clones, with under 85% occurring only once. Sequencing was performed on peripheral blood. The origin of the receptors is a human donor with COVID-19, enrolled during active disease. The donor label of this sample is uncertain. CDR3s include the opening cysteine and the closing phenylalanine or tryptophan. D genes are given only for firm matches. Expanded clones are given a class, and other clones once, few, many or no size at all.

clone size | D gene | CDR3 length | J gene | V gene | CDR3 DNA | CDR3 protein
NA | TRBD2 | 15 | TRBJ2-7 | TRBV6-5 | TGTGCCAGCAGACCCGGGGCTAGCGGAGCATACGAGCAGTACTTC | CASRPGASGAYEQYF
NA | NA | 15 | TRBJ1-5 | TRBV6-1 | TGTGCCAGCAGTGAAGTGGGCACATTCAATCAGCCCCAGCATTTT | CASSEVGTFNQPQHF
NA | TRBD2 | 15 | TRBJ2-5 | TRBV24-1 | TGTGCCACCAGTGATCCCGGGACGGGAGGGGAGACCCAGTACTTC | CATSDPGTGGETQYF
NA | NA | 15 | TRBJ2-5 | TRBV11-2 | TGTGCCAGCAGCTTATTAGCGGCGAACCAAGAGACCCAGTACTTC | CASSLLAANQETQYF
few | TRBD2 | 14 | TRBJ2-1 | TRBV2 | TGTGCCAGCCACCGACCGGGAGGGGGCAATGAGCAGTTCTTC | CASHRPGGGNEQFF
NA | NA | 16 | TRBJ2-3 | TRBV5-8 | TGTGCCAGCAGCGGAGGACCGTCAGGGGTTACAGATACGCAGTATTTT | CASSGGPSGVTDTQYF
once | TRBD1 | 16 | TRBJ1-2 | TRBV4-3 | TGCGCCAGCAGCCAAGATCGTCCGGACAGGGTAATGGGCTACACCTTC | CASSQDRPDRVMGYTF
NA | NA | 13 | TRBJ2-5 | TRBV2 | TGTGCCAGCACCCCCCTACTCCAAGAGACCCAGTACTTC | CASTPLLQETQYF
NA | TRBD1 | 15 | TRBJ2-6 | TRBV18 | TGTGCCAGCTCACCACGACAGGGGGGAGCCAACGTCCTGACTTTC | CASSPRQGGANVLTF
few | NA | 16 | TRBJ1-5 | TRBV28 | TGTGCCAGCAGTTTAGATCCAGGCTATAGCAATCAGCCCCAGCATTTT | CASSLDPGYSNQPQHF
NA | TRBD1 | 16 | TRBJ1-2 | TRBV19 | TGTGCCAGTAGTCCCGGGACAGGGGGATTGGACTATGGCTACACCTTC | CASSPGTGGLDYGYTF
NA | NA | 14 | TRBJ2-7 | TRBV11-2 | TGTGCCAGCAGCTTATCCGGGAACTCCCACGAGCAGTACTTC | CASSLSGNSHEQYF
once | TRBD1 | 18 | TRBJ1-2 | TRBV12-5 | TGTGCTAGTGGTCCAACATCCGGGACAGGGGGATTTGTCCGTGGCTACACCTTC | CASGPTSGTGGFVRGYTF
NA | TRBD1 | 16 | TRBJ1-1 | TRBV11-2 | TGTGCCAGCAGCTCAACCGCGACAGGGATTCGCACTGAAGCTTTCTTT | CASSSTATGIRTEAFF
once | TRBD1 | 13 | TRBJ1-2 | TRBV12-3/TRBV12-4 | TGTGCCAGCACCTCACGACAGGGAATGGGCTACACCTTC | CASTSRQGMGYTF
NA | NA | 13 | TRBJ1-2 | TRBV9 | TGTGCCAGCAGCGGGACAGCAAACTATGGCTACACCTTC | CASSGTANYGYTF
NA | TRBD1 | 16 | TRBJ1-2 | TRBV6-5 | TGTGCCAGCAGTTCCATTAAGGACAGGGCGACCTATGGCTACACCTTC | CASSSIKDRATYGYTF
NA | NA | 15 | TRBJ2-2 | TRBV5-5 | TGTGCCAGCAGTCTTAGCGGAGTGGGCACCGGGGAGCTGTTTTTT | CASSLSGVGTGELFF
once | TRBD2 | 15 | TRBJ2-7 | TRBV19 | TGTGCCAGTAGGGACGGGAGGGCCCCCTCCTACGAGCAGTACTTC | CASRDGRAPSYEQYF
once | NA | 14 | TRBJ1-3 | TRBV28 | TGTGCCAGCAGCCCAGTTCCGACTGGAAACACCATATATTTT | CASSPVPTGNTIYF
NA | NA | 15 | TRBJ1-5 | TRBV19 | TGTGCCAGTAGTATAGGCCAGAATAGCAATCAGCCCCAGCATTTT | CASSIGQNSNQPQHF
NA | TRBD1 | 15 | TRBJ1-1 | TRBV30 | TGTGCCTGGAGTGTACTCAACAGGGGTAACACTGAAGCTTTCTTT | CAWSVLNRGNTEAFF
once | NA | 18 | TRBJ1-4 | TRBV7-2 | TGTGCCAGCAGCTTTCTCCTGGTGGGGGGTGCAACTAATGAAAAACTGTTTTTT | CASSFLLVGGATNEKLFF
NA | NA | 13 | TRBJ2-3 | TRBV5-1 | TGCGCCAGCAGCTTGCCAGCGGCAGATACGCAGTATTTT | CASSLPAADTQYF
few | NA | 14 | TRBJ1-4 | TRBV3-1/TRBV3-2 | TGTGCCAGCAGCCAAGGCGGTATTAATGAAAAACTGTTTTTT | CASSQGGINEKLFF
NA | NA | 15 | TRBJ1-6 | TRBV2 | TGTGCCAGCAGTGACGATCCGGGTCTAAGTTCGCCCCTCCACTTT | CASSDDPGLSSPLHF
NA | TRBD2 | 18 | TRBJ2-2 | TRBV7-2 | TGTGCCAGCAGCTTATTCCCGCTAGCGGGAGGGTCTACCGGGGAGCTGTTTTTT | CASSLFPLAGGSTGELFF
NA | NA | 12 | TRBJ2-5 | TRBV2 | TGTGCCAGCAGTATAGAGGTAGAGACCCAGTACTTC | CASSIEVETQYF
NA | NA | 13 | TRBJ2-7 | TRBV7-2 | TGTGCCAGCAGCCTACCCACCGATTCCGAGCAGTACTTC | CASSLPTDSEQYF
NA | TRBD1 | 17 | TRBJ1-1 | TRBV4-3 | TGCGCCAGCAGCCCCCGGACAGGGCGGGCTGGGTGGACTGAAGCTTTCTTT | CASSPRTGRAGWTEAFF
NA | TRBD1 | 15 | TRBJ1-2 | TRBV28 | TGTGCCAGCAGTGCTGCGACAGGGGACCACTATGGCTACACCTTC | CASSAATGDHYGYTF
NA | TRBD1 | 14 | TRBJ1-3 | TRBV27 | TGTGCCAGCAGCCCCGGGACAGGGTTTAACACCATATATTTT | CASSPGTGFNTIYF
NA | TRBD2 | 16 | TRBJ2-6 | TRBV5-1 | TGCGCCAGCAGCCTTAGCGGGAGGGCTGGGGCCAACGTCCTGACTTTC | CASSLSGRAGANVLTF
NA | NA | 15 | TRBJ1-2 | TRBV19 | TGTGCCAGTAGTCCTGGACAAGCCCCTAACTATGGCTACACCTTC | CASSPGQAPNYGYTF
NA | NA | 13 | TRBJ2-7 | TRBV5-6 | TGTGCCAGCAGCTTGGACAGGTCCTACGAGCAGTACTTC | CASSLDRSYEQYF
NA | TRBD1 | 16 | TRBJ1-1 | TRBV6-5 | TGTGCCAGCAGTTCCCGGACAGGGACGGTGAACACTGAAGCTTTCTTT | CASSSRTGTVNTEAFF
few | TRBD2 | 18 | TRBJ2-7 | TRBV5-5 | TGTGCCAGCAGCCTGACGGGGACTAGCGGGAGACCTTTCTACGAGCAGTACTTC | CASSLTGTSGRPFYEQYF
NA | NA | 13 | TRBJ1-1 | TRBV9 | TGTGCCAGCAGCGTAGGTTTGCGGACTGAAGCTTTCTTT | CASSVGLRTEAFF
NA | NA | 13 | TRBJ2-2 | TRBV3-1/TRBV3-2 | TGTGCCAGCAGCCCCTTCCCCGGCGGGGAGCTGTTTTTT | CASSPFPGGELFF
NA | TRBD2 | 15 | TRBJ2-3 | TRBV5-1 | TGCGCCAGAGCGGGAGCGGGAGTACAGTCAGATACGCAGTATTTT | CARAGAGVQSDTQYF
NA | NA | 15 | TRBJ2-7 | TRBV7-9 | TGTGCCAGCAGCCACGGAGGGGGACAGCTTTACGAGCAGTACTTC | CASSHGGGQLYEQYF
NA | TRBD1 | 14 | TRBJ2-3 | TRBV7-2 | TGTGCCAGCAGCCCCTCGACAGGGCGAGATACGCAGTATTTT | CASSPSTGRDTQYF
NA | NA | 15 | TRBJ1-4 | TRBV3-1/TRBV3-2 | TGTGCCAGCGGGCGTTACAGGACCCCTACTGAAAAACTGTTTTTT | CASGRYRTPTEKLFF
NA | TRBD2 | 14 | TRBJ2-1 | TRBV20-1 | TGCAGTGCTAGTCATAGCGGGAGCTACAATGAGCAGTTCTTC | CSASHSGSYNEQFF